This TCR beta chain came from a study of shared clonotypes between healthy human individuals. The assay was carried out at the deep level. The table came from immunoSEQ multiplex PCR; TCRdb's copy has only in-frame clones and leaves some out. The table records about 990,000 clones, 75% to 80% of them present only once. Per germline, CDR1 MDHEN and CDR2 SYDVKM. CDR3 size: 15 residues. The trim removed 6 bases at V and 9 bases at J, leaving 11 bases unmatched. This TCR was recovered from a man younger than 35 in good health. Some clones in this sample may be carry-over from other donors' samples. The chain employs TRBV28 and TRBJ1-6; 7 bases are shared with TRBD1. Sequenced: memory CD4+ T cells from PBMCs. Documented subset: CD45RA-negative fraction. Here the CDR3 DNA reads TGTGCCAGCAGGATACCGGGACAGAGAAGTTCACCCCTCCACTTT. It codes for CASRIPGQRSSPLHF.